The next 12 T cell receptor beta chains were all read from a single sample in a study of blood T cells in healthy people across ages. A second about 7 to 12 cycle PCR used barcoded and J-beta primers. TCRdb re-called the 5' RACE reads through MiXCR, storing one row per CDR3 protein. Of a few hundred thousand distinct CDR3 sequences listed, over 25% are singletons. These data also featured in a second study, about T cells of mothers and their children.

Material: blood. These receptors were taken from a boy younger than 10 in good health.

Written as DNA, the CDR3 is TGTGCCAGCAGCCGCGGGGAATCTAGCACAGATACGCAGTATTTT. Residues: CASSRGESSTDTQYF. V usage is TRBV6-2 or TRBV6-3 and J usage is TRBJ2-3, with D maybe TRBD2 (6 bases). The CDR3 is 15 residues long. V was cut by 6 bases and J by 0 bases, with 13 bases left in between. Germline CDR1 and CDR2: MNHEY and SVGEGT.

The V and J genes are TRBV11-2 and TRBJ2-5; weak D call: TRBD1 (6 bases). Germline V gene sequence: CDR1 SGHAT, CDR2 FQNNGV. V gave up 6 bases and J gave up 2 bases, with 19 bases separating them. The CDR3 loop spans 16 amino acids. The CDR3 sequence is CASREQGAFGQETQYF. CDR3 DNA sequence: TGTGCCAGCAGAGAACAGGGTGCTTTCGGACAAGAGACCCAGTACTTC. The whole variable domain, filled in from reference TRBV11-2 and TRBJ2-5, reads EAGVAQSPRYKIIEKRQSVAFWCNPISGHATLYWYQQILGQGPKLLIQFQNNGVVDDSQLPKDRFSAERLKGVDSTLKIQPAKLEDSAVYLCASREQGAFGQETQYFGPGTRLLVL.

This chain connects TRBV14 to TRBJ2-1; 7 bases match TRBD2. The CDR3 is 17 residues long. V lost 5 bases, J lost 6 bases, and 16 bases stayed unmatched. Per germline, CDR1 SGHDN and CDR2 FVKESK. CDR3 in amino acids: CASSGRPGGEGPNEQFF. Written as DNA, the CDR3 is TGTGCCAGCAGCGGCCGGCCGGGGGGAGAAGGTCCCAATGAGCAGTTCTTC.

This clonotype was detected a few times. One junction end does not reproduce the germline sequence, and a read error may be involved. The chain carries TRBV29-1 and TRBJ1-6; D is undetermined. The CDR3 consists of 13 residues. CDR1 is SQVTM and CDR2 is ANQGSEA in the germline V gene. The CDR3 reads CSVAREINPPLHF. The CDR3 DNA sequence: TGCAGCGTGGCGCGGGAGATTAATCCACCCCTCCACTTT.

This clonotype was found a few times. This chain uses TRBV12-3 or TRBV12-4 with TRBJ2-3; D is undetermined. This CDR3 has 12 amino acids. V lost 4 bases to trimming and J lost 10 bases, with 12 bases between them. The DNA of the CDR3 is TGTGCCAGCAGTTCTGCCGGGCGTTCGCAGTATTTT. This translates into CASSSAGRSQYF.

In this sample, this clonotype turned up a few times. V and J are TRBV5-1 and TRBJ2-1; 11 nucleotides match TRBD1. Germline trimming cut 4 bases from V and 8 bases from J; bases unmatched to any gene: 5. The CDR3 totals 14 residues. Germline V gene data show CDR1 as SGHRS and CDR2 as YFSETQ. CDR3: CASSSRTGGDEQFF. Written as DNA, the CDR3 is TGCGCCAGCAGCAGTCGGACAGGGGGCGATGAGCAGTTCTTC.

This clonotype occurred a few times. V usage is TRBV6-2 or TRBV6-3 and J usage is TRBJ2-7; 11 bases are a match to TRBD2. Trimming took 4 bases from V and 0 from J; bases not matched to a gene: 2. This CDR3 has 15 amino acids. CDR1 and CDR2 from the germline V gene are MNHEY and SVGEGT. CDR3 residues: CASSSGTSGSYEQYF. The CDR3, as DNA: TGTGCCAGCAGTTCCGGGACTAGCGGCTCCTACGAGCAGTACTTC.

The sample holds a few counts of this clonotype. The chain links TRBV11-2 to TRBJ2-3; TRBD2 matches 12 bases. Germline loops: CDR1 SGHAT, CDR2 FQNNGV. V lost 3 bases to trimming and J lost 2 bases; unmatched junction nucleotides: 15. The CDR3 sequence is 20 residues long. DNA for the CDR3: TGTGCCAGCAGCTTCCCACTAGCGGGAGGAACCTTAGAAAACACAGATACGCAGTATTTT. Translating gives CASSFPLAGGTLENTDTQYF. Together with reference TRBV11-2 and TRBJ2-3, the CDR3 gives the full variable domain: EAGVAQSPRYKIIEKRQSVAFWCNPISGHATLYWYQQILGQGPKLLIQFQNNGVVDDSQLPKDRFSAERLKGVDSTLKIQPAKLEDSAVYLCASSFPLAGGTLENTDTQYFGPGTRLTVL.

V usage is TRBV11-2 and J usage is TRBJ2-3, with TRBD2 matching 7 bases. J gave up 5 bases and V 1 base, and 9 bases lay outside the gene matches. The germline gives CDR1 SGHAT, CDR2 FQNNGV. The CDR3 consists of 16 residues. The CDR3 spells CASSLVAGGSVDTQYF. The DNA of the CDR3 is TGTGCCAGCAGCTTAGTCGCCGGCGGGAGCGTAGATACGCAGTATTTT. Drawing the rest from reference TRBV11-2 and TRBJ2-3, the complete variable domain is EAGVAQSPRYKIIEKRQSVAFWCNPISGHATLYWYQQILGQGPKLLIQFQNNGVVDDSQLPKDRFSAERLKGVDSTLKIQPAKLEDSAVYLCASSLVAGGSVDTQYFGPGTRLTVL.

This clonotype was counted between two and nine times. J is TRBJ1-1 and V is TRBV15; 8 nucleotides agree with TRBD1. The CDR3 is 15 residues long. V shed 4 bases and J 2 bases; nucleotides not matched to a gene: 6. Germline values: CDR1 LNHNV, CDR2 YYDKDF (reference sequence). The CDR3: CATSIGQGPNTEAFF. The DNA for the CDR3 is TGTGCCACCAGCATAGGACAGGGCCCAAACACTGAAGCTTTCTTT.

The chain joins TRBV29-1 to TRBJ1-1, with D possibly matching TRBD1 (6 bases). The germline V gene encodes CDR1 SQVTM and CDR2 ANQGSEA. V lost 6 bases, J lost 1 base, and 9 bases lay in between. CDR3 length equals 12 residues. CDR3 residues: CSVAGQNTEAFF. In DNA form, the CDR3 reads TGCAGCGTGGCGGGACAGAACACTGAAGCTTTCTTT.

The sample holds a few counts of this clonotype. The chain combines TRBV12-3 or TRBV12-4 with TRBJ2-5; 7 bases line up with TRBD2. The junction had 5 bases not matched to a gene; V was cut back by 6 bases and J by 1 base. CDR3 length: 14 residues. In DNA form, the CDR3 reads TGTGCCAGCAGGGCGAGCGGGGCCCAAGAGACCCAGTACTTC. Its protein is CASRASGAQETQYF.